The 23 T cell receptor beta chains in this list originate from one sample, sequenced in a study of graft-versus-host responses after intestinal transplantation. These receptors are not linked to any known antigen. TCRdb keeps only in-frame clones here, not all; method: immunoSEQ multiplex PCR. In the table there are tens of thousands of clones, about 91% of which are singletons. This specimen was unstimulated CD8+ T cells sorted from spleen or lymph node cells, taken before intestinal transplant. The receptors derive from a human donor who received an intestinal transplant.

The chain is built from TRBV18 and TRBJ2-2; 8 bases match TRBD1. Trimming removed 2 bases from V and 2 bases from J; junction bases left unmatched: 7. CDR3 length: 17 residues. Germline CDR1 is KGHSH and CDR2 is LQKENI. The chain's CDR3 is CASSPAQGAFNTGELFF. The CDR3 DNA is TGTGCCAGCTCACCAGCCCAGGGGGCCTTCAACACCGGGGAGCTGTTTTTT. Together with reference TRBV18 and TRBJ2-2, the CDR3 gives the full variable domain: NAGVMQNPRHLVRRRGQEARLRCSPMKGHSHVYWYRQLPEEGLKFMVYLQKENIIDESGMPKERFSAEFPKEGPSILRIQQVVRGDSAAYFCASSPAQGAFNTGELFFGEGSRLTVL.

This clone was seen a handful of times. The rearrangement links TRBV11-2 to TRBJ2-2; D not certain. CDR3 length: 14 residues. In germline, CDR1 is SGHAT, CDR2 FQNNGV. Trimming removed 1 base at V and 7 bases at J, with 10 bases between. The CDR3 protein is CASSLGPDGGELFF. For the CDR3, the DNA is TGTGCCAGCAGCTTAGGCCCAGATGGCGGGGAGCTGTTTTTT.

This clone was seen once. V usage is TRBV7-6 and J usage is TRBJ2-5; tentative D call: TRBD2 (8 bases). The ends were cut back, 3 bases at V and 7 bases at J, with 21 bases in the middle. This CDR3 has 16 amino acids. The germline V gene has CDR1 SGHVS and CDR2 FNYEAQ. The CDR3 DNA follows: TGTGCCAGCAGCTTGGGGATGTTAGCGGGGACAGTGACCCAGTACTTC. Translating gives CASSLGMLAGTVTQYF. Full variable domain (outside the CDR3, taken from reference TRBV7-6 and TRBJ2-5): GAGVSQSPRYKVTKRGQDVALRCDPISGHVSLYWYRQALGQGPEFLTYFNYEAQQDKSGLPNDRFSAERPEGSISTLTIQRTEQRDSAMYRCASSLGMLAGTVTQYFGPGTRLLVL.

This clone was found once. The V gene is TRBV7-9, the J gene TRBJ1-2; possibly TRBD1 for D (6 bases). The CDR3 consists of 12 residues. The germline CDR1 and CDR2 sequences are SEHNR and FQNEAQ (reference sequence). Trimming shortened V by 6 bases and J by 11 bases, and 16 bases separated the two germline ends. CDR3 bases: TGTGCCAGCAGACAGCAAACAGGGAAGTACACCTTC. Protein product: CASRQQTGKYTF.

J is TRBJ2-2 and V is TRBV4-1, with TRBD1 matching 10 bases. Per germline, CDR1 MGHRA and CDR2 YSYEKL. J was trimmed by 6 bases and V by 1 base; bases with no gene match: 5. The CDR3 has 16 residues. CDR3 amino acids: CASSQGPGQGPGELFF. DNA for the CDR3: TGCGCCAGCAGCCAAGGGCCGGGACAGGGGCCCGGGGAGCTGTTTTTT.

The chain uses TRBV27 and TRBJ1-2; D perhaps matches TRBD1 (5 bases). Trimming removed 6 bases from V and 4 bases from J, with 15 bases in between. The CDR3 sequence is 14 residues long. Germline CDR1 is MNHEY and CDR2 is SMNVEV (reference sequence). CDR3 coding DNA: TGTGCCAGCAGACCGATAGACAGACTCTATGGCTACACCTTC. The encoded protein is CASRPIDRLYGYTF.

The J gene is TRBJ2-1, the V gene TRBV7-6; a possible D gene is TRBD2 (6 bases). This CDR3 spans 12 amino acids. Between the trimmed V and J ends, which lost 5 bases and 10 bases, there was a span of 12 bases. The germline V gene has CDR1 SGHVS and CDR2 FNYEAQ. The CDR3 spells CASSLGGGEQFF. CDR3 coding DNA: TGTGCCAGCAGCCTGGGGGGTGGCGAGCAGTTCTTC.

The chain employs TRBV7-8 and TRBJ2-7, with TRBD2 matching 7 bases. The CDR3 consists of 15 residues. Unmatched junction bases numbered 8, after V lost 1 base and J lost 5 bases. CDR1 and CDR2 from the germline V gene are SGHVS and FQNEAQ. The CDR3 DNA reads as TGTGCCAGCAGCTTAGTGGGCGATCTAGCGGACGAGCAGTACTTC. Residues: CASSLVGDLADEQYF.

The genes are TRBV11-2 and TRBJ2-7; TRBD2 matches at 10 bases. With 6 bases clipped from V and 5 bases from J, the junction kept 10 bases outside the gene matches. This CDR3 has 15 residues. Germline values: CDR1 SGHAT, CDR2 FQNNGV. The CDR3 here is CASRYTGLAYHEQYF. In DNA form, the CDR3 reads TGTGCCAGCAGATATACGGGACTAGCGTACCACGAGCAGTACTTC.

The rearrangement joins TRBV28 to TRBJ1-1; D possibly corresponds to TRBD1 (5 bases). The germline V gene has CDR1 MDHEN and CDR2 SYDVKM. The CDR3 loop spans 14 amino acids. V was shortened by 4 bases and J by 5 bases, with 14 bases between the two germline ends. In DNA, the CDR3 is TGTGCCAGCAGTTCGGACTGGGGGAGGACTGAAGCTTTCTTT. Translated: CASSSDWGRTEAFF.

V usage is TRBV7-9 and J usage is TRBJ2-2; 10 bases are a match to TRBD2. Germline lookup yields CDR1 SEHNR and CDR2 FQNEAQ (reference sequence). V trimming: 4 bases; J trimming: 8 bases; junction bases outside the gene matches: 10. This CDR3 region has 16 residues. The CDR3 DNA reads TGTGCCAGCAGCTCTCGGACTAGCGGTCCACCAGGGGAGCTGTTTTTT. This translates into CASSSRTSGPPGELFF.

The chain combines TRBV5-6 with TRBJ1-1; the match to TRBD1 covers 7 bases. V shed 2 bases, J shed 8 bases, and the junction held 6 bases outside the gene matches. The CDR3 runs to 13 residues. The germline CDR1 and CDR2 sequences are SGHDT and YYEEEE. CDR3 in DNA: TGTGCCAGCAGCTTTTTAAGGGGGCGGGAAGCTTTCTTT. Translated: CASSFLRGREAFF.

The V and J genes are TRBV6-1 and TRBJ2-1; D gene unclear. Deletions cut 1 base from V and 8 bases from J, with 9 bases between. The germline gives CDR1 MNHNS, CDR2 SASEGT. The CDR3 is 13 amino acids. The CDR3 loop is CASSEVEVDEQFF. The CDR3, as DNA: TGTGCCAGCAGTGAAGTCGAGGTCGATGAGCAGTTCTTC.

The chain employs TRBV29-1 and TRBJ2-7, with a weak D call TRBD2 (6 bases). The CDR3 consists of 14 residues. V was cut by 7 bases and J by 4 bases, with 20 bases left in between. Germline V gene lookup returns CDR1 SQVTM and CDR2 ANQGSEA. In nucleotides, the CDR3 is TGCAGCGGAACCTTAACTAGCTCCCCTTACGAGCAGTACTTC. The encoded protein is CSGTLTSSPYEQYF.

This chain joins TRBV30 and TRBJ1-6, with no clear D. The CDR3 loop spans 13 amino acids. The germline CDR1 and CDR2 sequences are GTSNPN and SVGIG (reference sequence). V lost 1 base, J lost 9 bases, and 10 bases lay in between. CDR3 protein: CAWSGDEGSPLHF. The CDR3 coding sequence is TGTGCCTGGAGTGGGGATGAGGGTTCACCCCTCCACTTT.

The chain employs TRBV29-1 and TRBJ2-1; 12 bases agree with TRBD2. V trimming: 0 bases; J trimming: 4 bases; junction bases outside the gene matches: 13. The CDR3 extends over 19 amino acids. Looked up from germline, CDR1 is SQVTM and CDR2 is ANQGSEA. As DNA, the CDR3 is TGCAGCGTTGAAGAAGAGGGTGGACTAGCGGGGACCTCATACAATGAGCAGTTCTTC. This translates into CSVEEEGGLAGTSYNEQFF.

The CDR3 here is CACGTNSNQPQHF. In DNA, the CDR3 is TGTGCCTGCGGGACAAATAGCAATCAGCCCCAGCATTTT. The V and J genes are TRBV30 and TRBJ1-5, with D tentatively TRBD1 (6 bases). V lost 6 bases and J 0 bases, leaving 9 bases between the germline ends. CDR1 GTSNPN and CDR2 SVGIG come from the germline V gene (reference sequence). The CDR3 spans 13 residues.

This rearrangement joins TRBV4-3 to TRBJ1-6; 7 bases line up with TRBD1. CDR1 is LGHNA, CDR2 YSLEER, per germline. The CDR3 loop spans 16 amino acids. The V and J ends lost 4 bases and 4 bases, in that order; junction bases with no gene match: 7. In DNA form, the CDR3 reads TGCGCCAGCAGCCGTACGAGGGGACAGTATAATTCACCCCTCCACTTT. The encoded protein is CASSRTRGQYNSPLHF.

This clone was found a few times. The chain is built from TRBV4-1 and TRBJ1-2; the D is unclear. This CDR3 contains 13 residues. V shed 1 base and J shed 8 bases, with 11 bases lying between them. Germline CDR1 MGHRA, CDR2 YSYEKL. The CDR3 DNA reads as TGCGCCAGCAGCCAAGTTGATATAGCGGGCTACACCTTC. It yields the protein CASSQVDIAGYTF.

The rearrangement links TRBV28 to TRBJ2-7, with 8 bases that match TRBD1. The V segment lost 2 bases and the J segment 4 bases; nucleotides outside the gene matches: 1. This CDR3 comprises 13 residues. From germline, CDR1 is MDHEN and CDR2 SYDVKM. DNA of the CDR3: TGTGCCAGCAGTTTAGGACAGGGTTACGAGCAGTACTTC. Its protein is CASSLGQGYEQYF.

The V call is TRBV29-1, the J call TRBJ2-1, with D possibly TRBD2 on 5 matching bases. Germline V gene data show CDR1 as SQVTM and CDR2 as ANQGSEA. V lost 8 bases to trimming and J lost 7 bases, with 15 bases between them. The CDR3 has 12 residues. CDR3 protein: CSYVSWENEQFF. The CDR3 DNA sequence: TGCAGCTACGTAAGTTGGGAGAATGAGCAGTTCTTC.

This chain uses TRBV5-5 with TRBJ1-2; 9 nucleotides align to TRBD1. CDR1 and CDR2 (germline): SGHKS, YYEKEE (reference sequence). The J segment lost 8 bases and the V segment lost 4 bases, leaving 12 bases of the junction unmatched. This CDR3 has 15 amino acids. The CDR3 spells CASSPTYPTGGGYTF. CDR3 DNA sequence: TGTGCCAGCAGCCCAACCTACCCGACAGGGGGAGGCTACACCTTC.

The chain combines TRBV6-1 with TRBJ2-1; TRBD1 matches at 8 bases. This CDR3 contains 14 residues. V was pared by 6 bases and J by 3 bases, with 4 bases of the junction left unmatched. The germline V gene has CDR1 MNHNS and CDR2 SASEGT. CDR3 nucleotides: TGTGCCAGCAGGGTGGACAGGGACTACAATGAGCAGTTCTTC. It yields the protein CASRVDRDYNEQFF.